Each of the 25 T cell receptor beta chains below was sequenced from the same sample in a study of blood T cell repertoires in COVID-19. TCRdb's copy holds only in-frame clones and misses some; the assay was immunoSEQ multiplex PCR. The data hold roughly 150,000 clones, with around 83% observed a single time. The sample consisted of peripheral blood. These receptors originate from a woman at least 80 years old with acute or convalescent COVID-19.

The CDR3 loop reads CASSHHPGGGELFF. The CDR3 DNA reads TGCGCCAGCAGTCACCACCCCGGTGGCGGGGAGCTGTTTTTT. The chain recombines TRBV4-1 with TRBJ2-2; no reliable D call. Per germline, CDR1 MGHRA and CDR2 YSYEKL. The CDR3 loop spans 14 amino acids. With 6 bases removed from V and 7 bases from J, the gap between germline ends came to 15 bases.

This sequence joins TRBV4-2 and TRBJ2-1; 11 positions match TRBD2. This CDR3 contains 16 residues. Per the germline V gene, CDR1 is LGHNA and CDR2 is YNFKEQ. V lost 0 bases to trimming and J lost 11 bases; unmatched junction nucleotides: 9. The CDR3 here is CASSQDHMTSGEKQFF. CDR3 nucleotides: TGTGCCAGCAGCCAAGATCATATGACTAGCGGGGAAAAGCAGTTCTTC.

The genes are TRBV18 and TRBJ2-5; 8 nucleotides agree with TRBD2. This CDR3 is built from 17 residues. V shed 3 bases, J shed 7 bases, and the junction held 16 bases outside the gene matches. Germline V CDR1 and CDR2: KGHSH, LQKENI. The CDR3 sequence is CASSPTGGLAAASTQYF. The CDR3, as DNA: TGTGCCAGCTCACCCACGGGGGGGCTCGCGGCAGCGTCGACCCAGTACTTC.

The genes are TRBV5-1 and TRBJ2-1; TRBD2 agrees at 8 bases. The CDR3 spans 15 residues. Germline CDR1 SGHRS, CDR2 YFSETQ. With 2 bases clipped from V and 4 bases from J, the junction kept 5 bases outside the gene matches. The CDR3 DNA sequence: TGCGCCAGCAGCTTAATGGCGGGAGGATACAATGAGCAGTTCTTC. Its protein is CASSLMAGGYNEQFF.

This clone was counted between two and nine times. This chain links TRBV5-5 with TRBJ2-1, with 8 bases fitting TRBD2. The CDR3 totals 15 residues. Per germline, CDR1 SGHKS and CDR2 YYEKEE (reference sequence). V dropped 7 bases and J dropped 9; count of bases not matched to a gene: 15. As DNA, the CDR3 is TGTGCCAGCGGAATAGCGGGACCCCCCCGACGTGAGCAGTTCTTC. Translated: CASGIAGPPRREQFF.

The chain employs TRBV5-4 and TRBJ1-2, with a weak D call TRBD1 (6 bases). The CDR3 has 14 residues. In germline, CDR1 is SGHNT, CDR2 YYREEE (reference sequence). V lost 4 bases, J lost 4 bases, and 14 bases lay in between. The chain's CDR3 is CASSPTGPSYGYTF. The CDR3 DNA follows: TGTGCCAGCAGCCCCACAGGGCCCAGCTATGGCTACACCTTC.

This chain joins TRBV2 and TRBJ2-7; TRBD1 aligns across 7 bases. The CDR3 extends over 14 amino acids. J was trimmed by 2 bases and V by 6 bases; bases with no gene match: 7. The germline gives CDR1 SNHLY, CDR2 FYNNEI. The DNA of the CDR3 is TGTGCCAGCAGGGCGGACAGGTTCACCTACGAGCAGTACTTC. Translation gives CASRADRFTYEQYF.

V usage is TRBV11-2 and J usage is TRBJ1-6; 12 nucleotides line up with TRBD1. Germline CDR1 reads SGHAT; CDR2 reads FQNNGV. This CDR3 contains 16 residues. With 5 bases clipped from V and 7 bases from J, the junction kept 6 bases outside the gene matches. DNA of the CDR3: TGTGCCAGCAGCAGTGGGACAGGGGGCACGAATTCACCCCTCCACTTT. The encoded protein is CASSSGTGGTNSPLHF.

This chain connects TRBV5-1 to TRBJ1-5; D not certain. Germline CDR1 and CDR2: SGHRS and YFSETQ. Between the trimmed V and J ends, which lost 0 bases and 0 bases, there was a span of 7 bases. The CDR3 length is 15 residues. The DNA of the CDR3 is TGCGCCAGCAGCTTGGCCGGGGTTAGCAATCAGCCCCAGCATTTT. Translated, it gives CASSLAGVSNQPQHF.

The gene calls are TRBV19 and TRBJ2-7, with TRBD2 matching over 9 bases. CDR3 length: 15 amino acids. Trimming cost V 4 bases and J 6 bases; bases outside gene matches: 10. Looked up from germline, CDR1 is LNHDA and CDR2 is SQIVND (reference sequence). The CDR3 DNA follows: TGTGCCAGTAGTACACAACTAGCGGGTAGGGGCGAGCAGTACTTC. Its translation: CASSTQLAGRGEQYF.

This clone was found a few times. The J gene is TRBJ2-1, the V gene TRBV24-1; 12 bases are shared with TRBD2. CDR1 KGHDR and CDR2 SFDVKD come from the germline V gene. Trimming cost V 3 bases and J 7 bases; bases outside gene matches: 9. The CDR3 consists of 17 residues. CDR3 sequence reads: CATSDVMTSGSVNEQFF. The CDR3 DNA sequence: TGTGCCACCAGTGATGTCATGACTAGCGGGAGTGTAAATGAGCAGTTCTTC.

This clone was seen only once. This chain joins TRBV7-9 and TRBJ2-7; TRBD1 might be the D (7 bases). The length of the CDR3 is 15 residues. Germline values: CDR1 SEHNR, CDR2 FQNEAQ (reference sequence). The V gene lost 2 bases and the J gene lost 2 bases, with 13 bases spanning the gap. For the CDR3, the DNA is TGTGCCAGCAGCTTAAGGCAGGGGGAGGCCTACGAGCAGTACTTC. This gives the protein CASSLRQGEAYEQYF.

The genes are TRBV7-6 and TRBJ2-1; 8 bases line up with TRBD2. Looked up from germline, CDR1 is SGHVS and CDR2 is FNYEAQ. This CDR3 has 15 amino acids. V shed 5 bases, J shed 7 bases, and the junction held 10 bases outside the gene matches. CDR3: CASSGGGGPANEQFF. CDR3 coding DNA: TGTGCCAGCAGCGGAGGCGGGGGGCCCGCTAATGAGCAGTTCTTC.

The CDR3 nucleotides read TGTGCCAGCAGTTTATCAACAGGGCCACACGAGCAGTACTTC. Encoded protein: CASSLSTGPHEQYF. The chain carries TRBV27 and TRBJ2-7; TRBD1 is a possible D gene (6 bases). Trimming cost V 0 bases and J 5 bases, with 11 bases left between them. The CDR3 is 14 residues long. CDR1 MNHEY and CDR2 SMNVEV come from the germline V gene (reference sequence).

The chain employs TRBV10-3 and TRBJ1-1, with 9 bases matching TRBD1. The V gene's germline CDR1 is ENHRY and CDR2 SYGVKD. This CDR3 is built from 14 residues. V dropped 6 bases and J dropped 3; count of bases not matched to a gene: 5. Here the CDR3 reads CAIRIQGADTEAFF. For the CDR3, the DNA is TGTGCCATCAGGATACAGGGGGCTGACACTGAAGCTTTCTTT.

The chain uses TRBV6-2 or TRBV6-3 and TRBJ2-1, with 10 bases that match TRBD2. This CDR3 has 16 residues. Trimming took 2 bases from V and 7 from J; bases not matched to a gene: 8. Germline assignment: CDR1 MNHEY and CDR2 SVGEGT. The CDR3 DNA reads TGTGCCAGCAGTTACGGTCCCAGCGGGAGGGCGAATGAGCAGTTCTTC. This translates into CASSYGPSGRANEQFF.

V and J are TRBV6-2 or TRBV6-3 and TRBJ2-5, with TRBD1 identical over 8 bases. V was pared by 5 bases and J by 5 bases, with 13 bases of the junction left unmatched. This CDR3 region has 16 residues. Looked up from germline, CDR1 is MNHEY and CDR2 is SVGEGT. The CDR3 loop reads CASSHRDLRDRETQYF. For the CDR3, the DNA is TGTGCCAGCAGTCACCGGGATCTCCGGGACAGGGAGACCCAGTACTTC.

The CDR3 spells CASSLSGFFYNEQFF. DNA for the CDR3: TGTGCCAGCAGTTTATCGGGGTTCTTTTACAATGAGCAGTTCTTC. The J gene is TRBJ2-1, the V gene TRBV28, with D maybe TRBD2 (5 bases). V was clipped by 1 base and J by 4 bases, with 11 bases between them. Looked up from germline, CDR1 is MDHEN and CDR2 is SYDVKM. The CDR3 is 15 amino acids.

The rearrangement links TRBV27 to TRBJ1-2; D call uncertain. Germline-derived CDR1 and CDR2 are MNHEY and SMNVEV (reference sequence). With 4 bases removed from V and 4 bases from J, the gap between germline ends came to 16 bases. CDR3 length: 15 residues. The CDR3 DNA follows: TGTGCCAGCAGTTCCTCGGACGGGAGGCCCTATGGCTACACCTTC. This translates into CASSSSDGRPYGYTF.

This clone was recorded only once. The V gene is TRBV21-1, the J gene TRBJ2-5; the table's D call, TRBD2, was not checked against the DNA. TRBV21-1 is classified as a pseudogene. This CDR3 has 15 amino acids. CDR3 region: CASSRETSGQETQYF. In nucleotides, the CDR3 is TGTGCCAGCAGCAGGGAGACTAGCGGACAAGAGACCCAGTACTTC.

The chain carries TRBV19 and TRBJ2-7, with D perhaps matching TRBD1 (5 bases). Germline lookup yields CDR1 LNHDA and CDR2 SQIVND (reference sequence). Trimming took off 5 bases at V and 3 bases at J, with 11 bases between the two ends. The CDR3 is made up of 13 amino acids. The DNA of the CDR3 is TGTGCCAGTAGTTCCCACAGGAGCTACGAGCAGTACTTC. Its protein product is CASSSHRSYEQYF.

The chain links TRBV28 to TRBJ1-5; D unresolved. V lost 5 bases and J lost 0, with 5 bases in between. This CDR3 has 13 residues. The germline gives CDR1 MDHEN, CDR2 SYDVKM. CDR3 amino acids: CASSAYSNQPQHF. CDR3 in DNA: TGTGCCAGCAGTGCGTATAGCAATCAGCCCCAGCATTTT.

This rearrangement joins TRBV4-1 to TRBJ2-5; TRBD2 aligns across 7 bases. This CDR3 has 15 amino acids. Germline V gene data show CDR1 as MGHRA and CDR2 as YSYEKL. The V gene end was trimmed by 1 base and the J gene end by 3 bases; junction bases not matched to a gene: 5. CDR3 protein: CASSQASGGEETQYF. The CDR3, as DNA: TGCGCCAGCAGCCAAGCTAGTGGGGGGGAAGAGACCCAGTACTTC.

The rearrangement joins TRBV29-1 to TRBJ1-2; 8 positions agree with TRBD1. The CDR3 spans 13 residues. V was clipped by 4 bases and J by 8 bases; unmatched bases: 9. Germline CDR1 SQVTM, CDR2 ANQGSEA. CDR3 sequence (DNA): TGCAGCGTTGGTCCGCAGGGGGCAAACGGCTACACCTTC. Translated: CSVGPQGANGYTF.

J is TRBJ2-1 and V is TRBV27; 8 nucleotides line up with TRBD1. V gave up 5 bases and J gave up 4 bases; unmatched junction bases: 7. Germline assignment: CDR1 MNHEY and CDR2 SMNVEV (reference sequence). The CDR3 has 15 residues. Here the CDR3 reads CASSPRQGRYNEQFF. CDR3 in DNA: TGTGCCAGCAGTCCACGACAGGGGAGGTACAATGAGCAGTTCTTC.